This T cell receptor (beta chain) was found in a study of CD8+CD57+ T cells in acquired aplastic anemia. About the research overall: DNA from sorted CD4+ and CD8+ cells averaged around 3 ug.

Patients sequenced had flow cytometry evidence of CD8+CD57+ cell expansion. V lost 6 bases and J lost 7; bases outside the gene matches: 7. CDR1 SNHLY and CDR2 FYNNEI come from the germline V gene. The CDR3 loop spans 14 amino acids. Genomic DNA provided the template from which TCR beta VDJ and CDR3 profiles were obtained. TCRdb independently ran MiXCR on the reads; one entry per CDR3 protein. The sample has hundreds of thousands of distinct CDR3 sequences, over 25% seen once. The receptor's source is a human donor with aplastic anemia. The chain combines TRBV2 with TRBJ2-1, with TRBD2 identical over 9 bases. Specimen: sorted CD4+, CD8+, or CD8+CD57+ T cells (not recorded which) from PBMCs. This CDR3 reads CASRVAGAGNEQFF. CDR3 nucleotides: TGTGCCAGCAGGGTAGCGGGAGCTGGGAATGAGCAGTTCTTC.